Listed below are T cell receptor beta chains from one sample, sequenced in a study of T cell responses to AZD1222 COVID-19 vaccine. Assay: immunoSEQ multiplex PCR; the TCRdb copy retains only in-frame clones and omits some. The table shows 150,000 to 200,000 clones, with 90% occurring only once. The sample was peripheral blood, taken on day 0 of AZD1222 vaccination. Receptors originate from an adult in good health. CDR3s include the opening cysteine and the closing phenylalanine or tryptophan. Each record gives: CDR3 length, V gene, clone size, J gene, D gene, CDR3 protein, CDR3 DNA. The D gene is left open where the match is weak. Rows give clone size only sometimes, using once, few, many, or a class for an expanded clone.

length: 18
V: TRBV6-2/TRBV6-3
size: .
J: TRBJ2-5
D: TRBD2
CDR3: CASSYTFGTSGGRETQYF
DNA: TGTGCCAGCAGTTACACTTTCGGGACTAGCGGGGGCAGAGAGACCCAGTACTTC

length: 14
V: TRBV6-2/TRBV6-3
size: .
J: TRBJ2-7
D: TRBD2
CDR3: CASRPSGDGYEQYF
DNA: TGTGCCAGCAGACCTAGCGGGGATGGCTACGAGCAGTACTTC

length: 17
V: TRBV7-9
size: .
J: TRBJ1-3
D: .
CDR3: CASTKLGQVNSGNTIYF
DNA: TGTGCCAGCACCAAGTTGGGGCAGGTTAACTCTGGAAACACCATATATTTT

length: 15
V: TRBV5-4
size: .
J: TRBJ2-2
D: TRBD1
CDR3: CASSPGTGITGELFF
DNA: TGTGCCAGCAGCCCCGGGACAGGGATTACCGGGGAGCTGTTTTTT

length: 17
V: TRBV5-4
size: .
J: TRBJ2-5
D: TRBD2
CDR3: CASSQTGTSGGSRTQYF
DNA: TGTGCCAGCAGCCAGACCGGGACTAGCGGGGGGAGTAGGACCCAGTACTTC

length: 17
V: TRBV3-1/TRBV3-2
size: .
J: TRBJ2-3
D: TRBD2
CDR3: CASSSPETSGGVDTQYF
DNA: TGTGCCAGCAGCAGCCCTGAAACTAGCGGGGGGGTGGATACGCAGTATTTT

length: 14
V: TRBV7-9
size: .
J: TRBJ1-1
D: .
CDR3: CASSFGASNTEAFF
DNA: TGTGCCAGCAGCTTCGGGGCGTCGAACACTGAAGCTTTCTTT

length: 15
V: TRBV7-2
size: .
J: TRBJ1-2
D: TRBD1
CDR3: CASSWGGDRAYGYTF
DNA: TGTGCCAGCAGCTGGGGGGGAGACAGGGCCTATGGCTACACCTTC

length: 15
V: TRBV7-2
size: .
J: TRBJ2-7
D: TRBD1
CDR3: CASSDAGTGPYEQYF
DNA: TGTGCCAGCAGCGACGCCGGGACAGGACCCTACGAGCAGTACTTC

length: 15
V: TRBV7-8
size: .
J: TRBJ1-2
D: .
CDR3: CASSPRGGVGYGYTF
DNA: TGTGCCAGCAGCCCCCGGGGTGGAGTTGGCTATGGCTACACCTTC

length: 14
V: TRBV7-3
size: .
J: TRBJ2-3
D: .
CDR3: CASSFRDTTDTQYF
DNA: TGTGCCAGCAGCTTCCGGGACACCACAGATACGCAGTATTTT

length: 15
V: TRBV6-6
size: .
J: TRBJ1-1
D: TRBD1
CDR3: CASSYSSGTGAEAFF
DNA: TGTGCCAGCAGTTACTCGAGCGGGACAGGCGCTGAAGCTTTCTTT

length: 14
V: TRBV23-1
size: once
J: TRBJ1-1
D: .
CDR3: CASSQSVAVPEAFF
DNA: TGCGCCAGCAGTCAATCGGTAGCGGTACCTGAAGCTTTCTTT

length: 13
V: TRBV27
size: once
J: TRBJ2-7
D: .
CDR3: CASSLGTSDEQYF
DNA: TGTGCCAGCAGTTTGGGGACCAGCGACGAGCAGTACTTC

length: 13
V: TRBV6-6
size: .
J: TRBJ1-6
D: .
CDR3: CASMAALDSPLHF
DNA: TGTGCCAGCATGGCCGCCCTGGATTCACCCCTCCACTTT

length: 15
V: TRBV6-6
size: once
J: TRBJ1-4
D: .
CDR3: CASSPNQAAGEKLFF
DNA: TGTGCCAGCAGTCCCAATCAGGCCGCTGGAGAAAAACTGTTTTTT

length: 17
V: TRBV7-2
size: .
J: TRBJ2-1
D: TRBD2
CDR3: CASSPETSGPPYNEQFF
DNA: TGTGCCAGCAGCCCTGAAACTAGCGGGCCGCCCTACAATGAGCAGTTCTTC

length: 12
V: TRBV9
size: .
J: TRBJ1-2
D: .
CDR3: CASSVTGYGYTF
DNA: TGTGCCAGCAGCGTGACAGGCTATGGCTACACCTTC

length: 15
V: TRBV6-5
size: .
J: TRBJ1-1
D: TRBD1
CDR3: CASIGRDSLNTEAFF
DNA: TGTGCCAGCATTGGCCGGGACAGTTTGAACACTGAAGCTTTCTTT

length: 14
V: TRBV2
size: .
J: TRBJ1-1
D: TRBD1
CDR3: CASRTGGASDEAFF
DNA: TGTGCCAGCAGGACAGGGGGCGCAAGTGATGAAGCTTTCTTT

length: 15
V: TRBV2
size: .
J: TRBJ1-5
D: .
CDR3: CASKGRADSNQPQHF
DNA: TGTGCCAGCAAGGGACGGGCAGATAGCAATCAGCCCCAGCATTTT

length: 15
V: TRBV11-3
size: once
J: TRBJ2-1
D: TRBD2
CDR3: CASSGGTSHFSEQFF
DNA: TGTGCCAGCAGCGGGGGGACTAGCCATTTTAGTGAGCAGTTCTTC

length: 14
V: TRBV6-1
size: .
J: TRBJ2-5
D: .
CDR3: CASNQAPPGETQYF
DNA: TGTGCCAGCAACCAGGCCCCTCCAGGGGAGACCCAGTACTTC

length: 15
V: TRBV4-1
size: .
J: TRBJ2-7
D: .
CDR3: CASSQAGTLTYEQYF
DNA: TGCGCCAGCAGCCAGGCCGGGACACTTACCTACGAGCAGTACTTC

length: 17
V: TRBV9
size: .
J: TRBJ1-6
D: .
CDR3: CASSVGPGGSYNSPLHF
DNA: TGTGCCAGCAGCGTAGGACCTGGGGGCTCCTATAATTCACCCCTCCACTTT

length: 15
V: TRBV5-6
size: .
J: TRBJ2-7
D: .
CDR3: CASSLISQSSYEQYF
DNA: TGTGCCAGCAGCTTGATCTCCCAGAGCTCCTACGAGCAGTACTTC

length: 21
V: TRBV3-1/TRBV3-2
size: .
J: TRBJ1-6
D: TRBD1
CDR3: CASSQANRGLGTGTGLAPLHF
DNA: TGTGCCAGCAGCCAAGCAAATCGAGGCCTCGGGACCGGGACAGGGCTCGCACCCCTCCACTTT

length: 16
V: TRBV7-3
size: .
J: TRBJ2-2
D: TRBD1
CDR3: CASSFVGSGGTGELFF
DNA: TGTGCCAGCAGCTTCGTGGGATCAGGGGGAACCGGGGAGCTGTTTTTT

length: 13
V: TRBV2
size: .
J: TRBJ2-7
D: .
CDR3: CASSDRVLGEQYF
DNA: TGTGCCAGCAGTGATAGGGTTTTGGGGGAGCAGTACTTC

length: 15
V: TRBV6-1
size: .
J: TRBJ1-6
D: TRBD1
CDR3: CASSVTGTANSPLHF
DNA: TGTGCCAGCAGTGTTACCGGGACAGCTAATTCACCCCTCCACTTT

length: 12
V: TRBV12-3/TRBV12-4
size: few
J: TRBJ2-7
D: .
CDR3: CASSSRRYEQYF
DNA: TGTGCCAGCAGTTCCCGTCGCTACGAGCAGTACTTC

length: 15
V: TRBV19
size: .
J: TRBJ2-1
D: .
CDR3: CASRRDQSSYNEQFF
DNA: TGTGCCAGTAGAAGGGACCAGAGCTCCTACAATGAGCAGTTCTTC

length: 13
V: TRBV2
size: few
J: TRBJ2-1
D: .
CDR3: CGGFSSSYNEQFF
DNA: TGCGGGGGATTTTCGAGCTCCTACAATGAGCAGTTCTTC

length: 16
V: TRBV11-1
size: .
J: TRBJ1-1
D: .
CDR3: CASSLATAVMNTEAFF
DNA: TGTGCCAGCAGCTTAGCAACAGCGGTCATGAACACTGAAGCTTTCTTT

length: 15
V: TRBV10-3
size: .
J: TRBJ2-2
D: TRBD1
CDR3: CAISPGQRNTGELFF
DNA: TGTGCCATCAGCCCGGGACAGCGGAACACCGGGGAGCTGTTTTTT

length: 16
V: TRBV2
size: .
J: TRBJ2-7
D: TRBD2
CDR3: CASTSSLAGASYEQYF
DNA: TGTGCCAGCACGAGCTCCCTAGCGGGGGCCTCCTACGAGCAGTACTTC

length: 16
V: TRBV4-3
size: .
J: TRBJ2-7
D: .
CDR3: CASSQSTGSGTYEQYF
DNA: TGCGCCAGCAGCCAGAGTACAGGGTCGGGCACCTACGAGCAGTACTTC

length: 15
V: TRBV7-7
size: .
J: TRBJ2-7
D: TRBD1
CDR3: CASSPDRGNPYEQYF
DNA: TGTGCCAGCAGCCCAGACAGGGGGAACCCCTACGAGCAGTACTTC

length: 15
V: TRBV3-1/TRBV3-2
size: .
J: TRBJ2-3
D: TRBD2
CDR3: CASNAGLRALDTQYF
DNA: TGTGCCAGCAACGCGGGACTACGTGCCCTGGATACGCAGTATTTT

length: 12
V: TRBV18
size: .
J: TRBJ2-7
D: .
CDR3: CASSPNRDEQYF
DNA: TGTGCCAGCTCACCTAACCGGGACGAGCAGTACTTC

length: 13
V: TRBV11-2
size: .
J: TRBJ2-5
D: TRBD2
CDR3: CASSPSGQETQYF
DNA: TGTGCCAGCAGTCCTAGCGGGCAAGAGACCCAGTACTTC

length: 13
V: TRBV5-1
size: .
J: TRBJ1-2
D: .
CDR3: CASSLAGAAGYTF
DNA: TGCGCCAGCAGCTTGGCGGGTGCGGCTGGCTACACCTTC

length: 16
V: TRBV6-2/TRBV6-3
size: .
J: TRBJ2-3
D: TRBD2
CDR3: CASSPTSGGWTDTQYF
DNA: TGTGCCAGCAGCCCTACTAGCGGGGGGTGGACAGATACGCAGTATTTT

length: 13
V: TRBV4-1
size: .
J: TRBJ1-2
D: .
CDR3: CASSQEGGYGYTF
DNA: TGCGCCAGCAGCCAAGAAGGGGGGTACGGCTACACCTTC

length: 17
V: TRBV9
size: .
J: TRBJ2-7
D: .
CDR3: CASSVTPNPPLSYEQYF
DNA: TGTGCCAGCAGCGTAACCCCCAACCCCCCCCTCTCCTACGAGCAGTACTTC

length: 16
V: TRBV9
size: .
J: TRBJ1-4
D: .
CDR3: CASSSGSFATNEKLFF
DNA: TGTGCCAGCAGCTCCGGGTCCTTTGCAACTAATGAAAAACTGTTTTTT

length: 16
V: TRBV15
size: once
J: TRBJ2-5
D: .
CDR3: CATSISSSRGRKTQYF
DNA: TGTGCCACCAGCATATCGAGCTCGAGGGGCCGGAAGACCCAGTACTTC

length: 13
V: TRBV9
size: .
J: TRBJ2-3
D: .
CDR3: CASSPQRTDTQYF
DNA: TGTGCCAGCAGCCCACAACGCACAGATACGCAGTATTTT

length: 15
V: TRBV7-7
size: .
J: TRBJ2-2
D: .
CDR3: CASSFGPGNTGELFF
DNA: TGTGCTAGCAGCTTTGGTCCAGGGAACACCGGGGAGCTGTTTTTT

length: 14
V: TRBV15
size: .
J: TRBJ2-3
D: .
CDR3: CATSRGEVLDTQYF
DNA: TGTGCCACCAGCAGAGGTGAGGTTTTGGATACGCAGTATTTT

length: 14
V: TRBV4-2
size: .
J: TRBJ1-2
D: .
CDR3: CASSQDPASYGYTF
DNA: TGTGCCAGCAGCCAAGATCCGGCCAGCTATGGCTACACCTTC

length: 13
V: TRBV6-5
size: .
J: TRBJ2-1
D: TRBD2
CDR3: CASRIGGGSEQFF
DNA: TGTGCCAGCAGGATCGGCGGGGGAAGTGAGCAGTTCTTC

length: 13
V: TRBV29-1
size: few
J: TRBJ1-6
D: TRBD1
CDR3: CSDTDRGSSPLHF
DNA: TGCAGCGACACCGACAGGGGAAGTTCACCCCTCCACTTT

length: 13
V: TRBV5-1
size: .
J: TRBJ2-1
D: .
CDR3: CASTGGGVVEQFF
DNA: TGCGCCAGCACGGGGGGCGGGGTTGTTGAGCAGTTCTTC

length: 14
V: TRBV7-3
size: .
J: TRBJ2-1
D: .
CDR3: CASSSTRLNNEQFF
DNA: TGTGCCAGCAGCTCCACCCGGCTAAACAATGAGCAGTTCTTC

length: 13
V: TRBV11-2
size: .
J: TRBJ2-3
D: .
CDR3: CASSWTLTDTQYF
DNA: TGTGCCAGCAGCTGGACTCTAACAGATACGCAGTATTTT